This T cell receptor (beta chain) was recovered during a study of blood T cell repertoires in COVID-19. At the level of the study: Samples came from the United States, Italy and Spain, spanning acute and convalescent COVID-19.

TCRdb's copy holds only in-frame clones and misses some; the assay was immunoSEQ multiplex PCR. The sample holds approximately 300,000 clones, about 92% seen once. Cohort placement rested on clinical history that participants reported themselves. Comments on this clone: Other DNA sequences in the same sample also yield this CDR3.

This clonotype was obtained from a woman aged 25 to 39 who had recovered from COVID-19. The sample was PBMCs or T cells enriched from blood (not recorded which).

The CDR3 DNA sequence: TGTGCCAGCAGCCCGACAGGGGTCTACGAGCAGTACTTC. This gives the protein CASSPTGVYEQYF. The chain combines TRBV28 with TRBJ2-7; the match to TRBD1 covers 8 bases. Germline lookup yields CDR1 MDHEN and CDR2 SYDVKM. The CDR3 has 13 amino acids. With 6 bases clipped from V and 3 bases from J, the junction kept 4 bases outside the gene matches.